One sample yielded the 2 T cell receptor beta chains listed below, sequenced in a study of blood T cell repertoires in COVID-19. The assay was immunoSEQ multiplex PCR, and TCRdb's table has in-frame clones only and misses some. The table lists 200,000 to 250,000 clones, roughly 80% of them singletons. Sequencing was performed on peripheral blood. These receptors originate from a woman aged 80 or over with acute or convalescent COVID-19.

V usage is TRBV6-5 and J usage is TRBJ2-7, with 8 bases that match TRBD1. Germline CDR1 is MNHEY and CDR2 is SVGAGI. The CDR3 is made up of 12 amino acids. V trimming: 6 bases; J trimming: 7 bases; junction bases outside the gene matches: 5. CDR3 protein: CASRDGQGEQYF. CDR3 DNA sequence: TGTGCCAGCAGGGATGGACAGGGTGAGCAGTACTTC.

This clone was found a few times. The J gene is TRBJ2-5, the V gene TRBV11-3, with D unresolved. This CDR3 spans 15 amino acids. The V end lost 1 base, the J end lost 2 bases, and 11 bases lay between the germline ends. CDR1 is SGHNT, CDR2 YENEEA, per germline. The CDR3 reads CASSLGLHRQETQYF. In DNA form, the CDR3 reads TGTGCCAGCAGCTTAGGGCTGCACAGACAAGAGACCCAGTACTTC. The full variable domain, in which reference TRBV11-3 and TRBJ2-5 provide the parts outside the CDR3, is EAGVVQSPRYKIIEKKQPVAFWCNPISGHNTLYWYLQNLGQGPELLIRYENEEAVDDSQLPKDRFSAERLKGVDSTLKIQPAELGDSAVYLCASSLGLHRQETQYFGPGTRLLVL.